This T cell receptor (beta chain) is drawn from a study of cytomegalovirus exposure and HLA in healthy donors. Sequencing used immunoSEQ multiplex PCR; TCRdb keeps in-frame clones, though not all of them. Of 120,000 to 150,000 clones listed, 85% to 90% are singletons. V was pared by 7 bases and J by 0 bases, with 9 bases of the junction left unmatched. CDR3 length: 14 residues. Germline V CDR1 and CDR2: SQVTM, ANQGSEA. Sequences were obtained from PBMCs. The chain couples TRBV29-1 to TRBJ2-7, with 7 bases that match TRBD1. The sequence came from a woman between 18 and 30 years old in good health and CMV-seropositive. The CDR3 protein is CSARGQYSSYEQYF. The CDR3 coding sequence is TGCAGCGCGAGGGGACAGTACAGCTCCTACGAGCAGTACTTC.